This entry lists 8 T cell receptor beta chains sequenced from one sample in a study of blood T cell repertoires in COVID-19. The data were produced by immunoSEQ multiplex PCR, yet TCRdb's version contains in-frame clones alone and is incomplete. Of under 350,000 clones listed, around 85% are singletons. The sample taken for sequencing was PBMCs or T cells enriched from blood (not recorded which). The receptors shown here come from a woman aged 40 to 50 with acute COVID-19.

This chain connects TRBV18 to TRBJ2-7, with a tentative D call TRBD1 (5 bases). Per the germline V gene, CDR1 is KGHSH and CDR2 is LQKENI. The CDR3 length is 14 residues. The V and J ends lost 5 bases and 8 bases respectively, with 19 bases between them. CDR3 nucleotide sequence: TGTGCCAGCTCAGCAGGACAAGGACCTATGAAGCAGTACTTC. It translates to CASSAGQGPMKQYF.

CDR3 region: CASSSRLGLARSSYNEQFF. The CDR3 DNA reads as TGTGCCAGCAGTTCCCGCCTAGGGCTAGCGCGAAGCTCCTACAATGAGCAGTTCTTC. The rearrangement links TRBV28 to TRBJ2-1; tentative D call: TRBD2 (6 bases). Looked up from germline, CDR1 is MDHEN and CDR2 is SYDVKM. The V and J ends lost 4 bases and 0 bases respectively, with 22 bases between them. CDR3 length: 19 amino acids.

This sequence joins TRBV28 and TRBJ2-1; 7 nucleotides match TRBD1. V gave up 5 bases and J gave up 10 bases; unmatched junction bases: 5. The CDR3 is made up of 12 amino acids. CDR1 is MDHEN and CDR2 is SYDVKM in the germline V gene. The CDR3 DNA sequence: TGTGCCAGCAGTATTTTGACAGGGGAGCAGTTCTTC. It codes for CASSILTGEQFF.

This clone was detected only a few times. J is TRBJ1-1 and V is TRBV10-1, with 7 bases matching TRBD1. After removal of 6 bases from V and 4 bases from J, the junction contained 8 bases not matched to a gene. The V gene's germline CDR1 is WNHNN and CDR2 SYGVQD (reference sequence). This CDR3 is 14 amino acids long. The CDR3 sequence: CASRSPGQITEAFF. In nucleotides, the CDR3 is TGCGCCAGCAGATCTCCGGGACAGATCACTGAAGCTTTCTTT.

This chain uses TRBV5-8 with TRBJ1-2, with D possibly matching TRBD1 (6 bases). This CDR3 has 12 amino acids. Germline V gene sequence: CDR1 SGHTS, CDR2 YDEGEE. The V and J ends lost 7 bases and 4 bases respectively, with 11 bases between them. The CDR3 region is CASVLQGYGYTF. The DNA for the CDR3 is TGTGCCAGCGTCCTACAGGGCTATGGCTACACCTTC.

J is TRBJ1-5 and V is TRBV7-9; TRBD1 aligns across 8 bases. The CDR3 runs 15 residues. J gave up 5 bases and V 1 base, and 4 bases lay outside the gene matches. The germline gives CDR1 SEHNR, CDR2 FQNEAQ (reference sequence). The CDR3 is CASSLVGQGDQPQHF. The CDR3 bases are TGTGCCAGCAGCTTAGTAGGACAGGGTGATCAGCCCCAGCATTTT.

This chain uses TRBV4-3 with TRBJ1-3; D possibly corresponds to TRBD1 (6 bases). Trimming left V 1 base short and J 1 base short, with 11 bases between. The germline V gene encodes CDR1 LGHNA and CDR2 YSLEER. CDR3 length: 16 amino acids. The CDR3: CASSQVVQGSGNTIYF. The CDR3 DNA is TGCGCCAGCAGCCAAGTGGTACAGGGATCTGGAAACACCATATATTTT.

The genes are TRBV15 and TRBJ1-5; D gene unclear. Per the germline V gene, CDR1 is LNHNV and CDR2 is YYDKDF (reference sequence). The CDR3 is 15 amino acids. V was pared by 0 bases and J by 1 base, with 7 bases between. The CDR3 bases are TGTGCCACCAGCAGAGATCCGGGAAGCAATCAGCCCCAGCATTTT. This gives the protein CATSRDPGSNQPQHF.